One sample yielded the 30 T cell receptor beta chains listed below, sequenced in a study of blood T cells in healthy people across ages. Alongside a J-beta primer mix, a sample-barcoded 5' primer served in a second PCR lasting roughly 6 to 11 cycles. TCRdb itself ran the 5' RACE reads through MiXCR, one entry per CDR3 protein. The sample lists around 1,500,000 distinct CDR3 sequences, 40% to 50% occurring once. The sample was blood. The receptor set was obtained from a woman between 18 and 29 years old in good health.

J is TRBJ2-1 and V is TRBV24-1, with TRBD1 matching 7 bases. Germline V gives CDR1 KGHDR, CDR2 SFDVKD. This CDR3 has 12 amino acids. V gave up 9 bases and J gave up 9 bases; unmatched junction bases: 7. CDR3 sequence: CATRQGVGEQFF. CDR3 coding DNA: TGTGCCACCCGACAGGGAGTCGGTGAGCAGTTCTTC.

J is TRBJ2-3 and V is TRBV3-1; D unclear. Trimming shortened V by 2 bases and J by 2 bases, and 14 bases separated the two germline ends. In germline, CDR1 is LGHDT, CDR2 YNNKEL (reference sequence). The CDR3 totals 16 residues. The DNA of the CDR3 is TGTGCCAGCAGCCAAAGTGCGAGACTCCCCACAGATACGCAGTATTTT. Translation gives CASSQSARLPTDTQYF.

In DNA, the CDR3 is TGTGCCGTCAGGAGTGCCAAAAACATTCAGTACTTC. As protein: CAVRSAKNIQYF. The chain is built from TRBV7-9 and TRBJ2-4; D ambiguous. Germline values: CDR1 SEHNR, CDR2 FQNEAQ (reference sequence). V was clipped by 11 bases and J by 1 base, with 9 bases between them. The length of the CDR3 is 12 residues.

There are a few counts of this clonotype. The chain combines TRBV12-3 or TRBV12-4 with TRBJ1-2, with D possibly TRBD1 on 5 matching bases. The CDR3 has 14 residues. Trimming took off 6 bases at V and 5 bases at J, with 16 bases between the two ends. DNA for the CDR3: TGTGCCAGCAGCCCCGGGGCAGGCTTATATGGCTACACCTTC. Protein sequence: CASSPGAGLYGYTF.

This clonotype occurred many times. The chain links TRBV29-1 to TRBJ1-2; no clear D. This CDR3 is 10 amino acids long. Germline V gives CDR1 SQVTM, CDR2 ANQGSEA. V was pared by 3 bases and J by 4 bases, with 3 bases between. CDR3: CSVDSYGYTF. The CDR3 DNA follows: TGCAGCGTTGACAGCTATGGCTACACCTTC.

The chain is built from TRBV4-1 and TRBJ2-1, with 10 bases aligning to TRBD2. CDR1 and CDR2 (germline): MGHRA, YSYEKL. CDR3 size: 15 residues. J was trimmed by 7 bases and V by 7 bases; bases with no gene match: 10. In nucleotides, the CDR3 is TGCGCCAGCAACGTAAACTCGGGACTAGCGAATGAGCAGTTCTTC. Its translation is CASNVNSGLANEQFF.

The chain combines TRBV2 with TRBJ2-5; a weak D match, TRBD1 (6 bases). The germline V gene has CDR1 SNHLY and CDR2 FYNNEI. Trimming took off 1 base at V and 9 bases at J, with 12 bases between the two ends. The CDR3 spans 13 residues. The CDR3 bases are TGTGCCAGCAGTGAAGGATTTACAGGGCCCCAGTACTTC. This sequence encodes CASSEGFTGPQYF.

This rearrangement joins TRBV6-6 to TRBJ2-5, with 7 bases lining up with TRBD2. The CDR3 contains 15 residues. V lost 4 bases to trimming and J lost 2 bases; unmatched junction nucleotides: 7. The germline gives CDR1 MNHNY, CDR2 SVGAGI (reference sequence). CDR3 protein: CASSSPERGQETQYF. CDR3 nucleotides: TGTGCCAGCAGTTCCCCGGAGCGGGGTCAAGAGACCCAGTACTTC.

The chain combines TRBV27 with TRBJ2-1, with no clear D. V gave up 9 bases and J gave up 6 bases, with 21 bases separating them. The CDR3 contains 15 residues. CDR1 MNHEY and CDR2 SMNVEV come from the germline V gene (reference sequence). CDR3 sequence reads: CASLSQVGPRNEQFF. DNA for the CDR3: TGTGCCAGTCTATCCCAGGTGGGTCCTCGCAATGAGCAGTTCTTC.

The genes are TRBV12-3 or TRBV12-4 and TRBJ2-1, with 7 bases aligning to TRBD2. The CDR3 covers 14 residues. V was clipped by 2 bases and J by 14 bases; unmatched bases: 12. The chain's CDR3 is CASSLPEPSGKKFF. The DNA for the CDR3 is TGTGCCAGCAGTTTACCCGAGCCTAGCGGTAAAAAGTTCTTC.

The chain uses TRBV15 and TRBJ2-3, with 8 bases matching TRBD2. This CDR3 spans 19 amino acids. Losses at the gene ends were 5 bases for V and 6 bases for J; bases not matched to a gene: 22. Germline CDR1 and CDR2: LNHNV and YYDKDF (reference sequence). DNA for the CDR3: TGTGCCACCAGCGGCGTCCCCGGGGTAGGGACTAGAGATCCCGATACGCAGTATTTT. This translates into CATSGVPGVGTRDPDTQYF.

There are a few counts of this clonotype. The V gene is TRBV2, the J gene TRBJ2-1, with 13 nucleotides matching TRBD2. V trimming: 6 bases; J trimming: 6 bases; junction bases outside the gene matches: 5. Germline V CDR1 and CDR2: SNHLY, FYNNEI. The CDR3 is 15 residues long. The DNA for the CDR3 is TGTGCCAGCAGGCAACTAGCGGGAGGGCTCAATGAGCAGTTCTTC. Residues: CASRQLAGGLNEQFF.

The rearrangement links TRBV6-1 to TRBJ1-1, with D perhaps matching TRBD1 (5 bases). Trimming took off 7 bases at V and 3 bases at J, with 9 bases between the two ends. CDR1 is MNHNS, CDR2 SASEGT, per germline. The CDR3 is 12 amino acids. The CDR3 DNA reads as TGTGCCAGCAACGGGGGTTACACTGAAGCTTTCTTT. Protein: CASNGGYTEAFF.

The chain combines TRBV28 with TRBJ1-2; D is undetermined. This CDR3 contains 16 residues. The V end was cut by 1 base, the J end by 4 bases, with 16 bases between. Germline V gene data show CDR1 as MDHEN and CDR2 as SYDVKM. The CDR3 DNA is TGTGCCAGCAGTTTATTATCCCCACCAGCGGCCTATGGCTACACCTTC. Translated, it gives CASSLLSPPAAYGYTF.

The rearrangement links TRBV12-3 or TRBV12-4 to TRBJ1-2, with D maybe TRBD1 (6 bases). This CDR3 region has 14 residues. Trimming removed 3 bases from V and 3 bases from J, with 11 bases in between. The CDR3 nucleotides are TGTGCCAGCAGTTTGGGGACAACTGACTATGGCTACACCTTC. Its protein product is CASSLGTTDYGYTF.

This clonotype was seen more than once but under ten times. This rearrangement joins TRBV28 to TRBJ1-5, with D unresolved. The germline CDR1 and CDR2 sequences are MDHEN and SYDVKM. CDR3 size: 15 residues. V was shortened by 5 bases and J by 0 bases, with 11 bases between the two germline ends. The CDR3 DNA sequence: TGTGCCAGCAGTCTACACGGATATAGCAATCAGCCCCAGCATTTT. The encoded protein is CASSLHGYSNQPQHF.

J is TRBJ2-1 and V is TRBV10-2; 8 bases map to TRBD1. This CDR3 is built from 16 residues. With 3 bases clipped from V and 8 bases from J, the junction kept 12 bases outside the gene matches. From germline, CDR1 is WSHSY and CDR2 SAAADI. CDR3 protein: CASSDDWTGITHEQFF. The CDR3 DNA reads TGCGCCAGCAGTGACGATTGGACAGGGATAACCCATGAGCAGTTCTTC.

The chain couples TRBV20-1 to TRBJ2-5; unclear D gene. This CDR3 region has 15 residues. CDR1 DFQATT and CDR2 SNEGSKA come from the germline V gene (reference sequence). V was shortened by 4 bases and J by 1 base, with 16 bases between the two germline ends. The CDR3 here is CSATIGPAPQETQYF. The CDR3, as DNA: TGCAGTGCTACGATCGGACCCGCCCCCCAAGAGACCCAGTACTTC.

CDR3 residues: CSARPSTSGRAEQFF. The CDR3 coding sequence is TGCAGTGCTAGACCATCGACTAGCGGGAGGGCTGAGCAGTTCTTC. This chain joins TRBV20-1 and TRBJ2-1; TRBD2 aligns across 14 bases. The CDR3 covers 15 residues. The junction had 6 bases not matched to a gene; V was cut back by 2 bases and J by 9 bases. Germline-derived CDR1 and CDR2 are DFQATT and SNEGSKA (reference sequence).

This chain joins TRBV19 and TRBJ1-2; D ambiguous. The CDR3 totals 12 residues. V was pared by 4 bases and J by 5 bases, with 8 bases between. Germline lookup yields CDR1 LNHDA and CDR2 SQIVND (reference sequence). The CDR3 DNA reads TGTGCCAGTAGTACCGTGGAATATGGCTACACCTTC. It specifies CASSTVEYGYTF.

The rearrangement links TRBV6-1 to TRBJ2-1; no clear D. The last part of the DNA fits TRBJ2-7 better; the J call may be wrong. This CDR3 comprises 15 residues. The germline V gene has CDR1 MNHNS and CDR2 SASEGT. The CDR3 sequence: CASSETGPPYNEQYF. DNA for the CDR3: TGTGCCAGCAGTGAGACTGGGCCCCCCTACAATGAGCAGTACTTC.

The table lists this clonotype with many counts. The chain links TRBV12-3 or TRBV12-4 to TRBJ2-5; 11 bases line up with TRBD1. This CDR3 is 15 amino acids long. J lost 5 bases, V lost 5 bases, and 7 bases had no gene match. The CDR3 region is CASSRTGGDLETQYF. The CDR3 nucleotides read TGTGCCAGCAGTCGGACAGGGGGCGATTTGGAGACCCAGTACTTC.

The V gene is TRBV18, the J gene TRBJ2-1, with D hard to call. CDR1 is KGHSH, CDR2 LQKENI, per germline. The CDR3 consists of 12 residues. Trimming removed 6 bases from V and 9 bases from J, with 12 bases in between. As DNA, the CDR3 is TGTGCCAGCTCCTACCGTGACGGTGAGCAGTTCTTC. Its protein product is CASSYRDGEQFF.

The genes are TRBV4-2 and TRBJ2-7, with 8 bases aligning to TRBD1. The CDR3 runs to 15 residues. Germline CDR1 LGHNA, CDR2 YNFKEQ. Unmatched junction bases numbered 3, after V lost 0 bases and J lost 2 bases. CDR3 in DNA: TGTGCCAGCAGCCAAGATCAGGGGGCCCCCTACGAGCAGTACTTC. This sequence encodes CASSQDQGAPYEQYF.

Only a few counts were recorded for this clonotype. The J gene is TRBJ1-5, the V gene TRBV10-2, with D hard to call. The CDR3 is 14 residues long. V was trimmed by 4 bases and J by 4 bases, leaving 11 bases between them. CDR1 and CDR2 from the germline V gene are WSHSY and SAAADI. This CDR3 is CASSGVAGNQPQHF. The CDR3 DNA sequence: TGCGCCAGCAGTGGGGTTGCGGGAAATCAGCCCCAGCATTTT.

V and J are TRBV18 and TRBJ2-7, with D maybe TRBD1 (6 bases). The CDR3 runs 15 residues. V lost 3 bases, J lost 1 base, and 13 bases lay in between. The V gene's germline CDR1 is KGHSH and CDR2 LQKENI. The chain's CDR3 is CASSPQQTGSYEQYF. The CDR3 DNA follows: TGTGCCAGCTCACCCCAACAGACAGGTTCCTACGAGCAGTACTTC.

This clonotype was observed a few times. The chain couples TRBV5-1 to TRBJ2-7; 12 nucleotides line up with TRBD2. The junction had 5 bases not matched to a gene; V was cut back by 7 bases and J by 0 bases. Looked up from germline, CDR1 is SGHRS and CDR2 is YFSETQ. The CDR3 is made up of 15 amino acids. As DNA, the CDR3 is TGCGCCAGCGGAAGACTAGCGGGGGACTCCTACGAGCAGTACTTC. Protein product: CASGRLAGDSYEQYF.

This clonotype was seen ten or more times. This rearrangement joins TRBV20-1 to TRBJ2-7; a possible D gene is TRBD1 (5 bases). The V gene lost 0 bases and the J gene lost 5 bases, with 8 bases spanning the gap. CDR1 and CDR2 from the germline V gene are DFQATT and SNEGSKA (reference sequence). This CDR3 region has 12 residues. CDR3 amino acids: CSAREWGDEQYF. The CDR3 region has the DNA TGCAGTGCTAGAGAGTGGGGCGACGAGCAGTACTTC.

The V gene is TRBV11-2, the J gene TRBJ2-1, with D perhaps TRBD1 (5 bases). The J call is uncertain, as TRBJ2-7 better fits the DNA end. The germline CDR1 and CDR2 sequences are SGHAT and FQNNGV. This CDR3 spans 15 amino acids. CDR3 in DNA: TGTGCCAGCAGCTTAGGCCAGGGCCCCTACAATGAGCAGTACTTC. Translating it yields CASSLGQGPYNEQYF.

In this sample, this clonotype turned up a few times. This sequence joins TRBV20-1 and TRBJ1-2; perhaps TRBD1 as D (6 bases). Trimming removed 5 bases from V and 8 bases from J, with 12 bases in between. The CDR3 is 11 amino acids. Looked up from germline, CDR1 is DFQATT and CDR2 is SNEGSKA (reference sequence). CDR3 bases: TGCAGTGCTGAGGACAGCCGGGGCTACACCTTC. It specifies CSAEDSRGYTF.